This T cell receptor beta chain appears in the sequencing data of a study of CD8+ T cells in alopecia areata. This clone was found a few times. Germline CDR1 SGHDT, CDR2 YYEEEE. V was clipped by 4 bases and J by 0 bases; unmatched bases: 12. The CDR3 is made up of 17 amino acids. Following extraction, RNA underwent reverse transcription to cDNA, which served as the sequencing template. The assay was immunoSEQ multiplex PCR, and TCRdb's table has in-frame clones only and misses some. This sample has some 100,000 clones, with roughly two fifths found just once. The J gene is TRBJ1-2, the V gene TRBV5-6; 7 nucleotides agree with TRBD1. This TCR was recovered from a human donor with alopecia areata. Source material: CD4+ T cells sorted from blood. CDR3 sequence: CASSLTGEWAANYGYTF. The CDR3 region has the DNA TGTGCCAGCAGCCTCACAGGGGAGTGGGCTGCTAACTATGGCTACACCTTC. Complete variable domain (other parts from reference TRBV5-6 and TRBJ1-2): DAGVTQSPTHLIKTRGQQVTLRCSPKSGHDTVSWYQQALGQGPQFIFQYYEEEERQRGNFPDRFSGHQFPNYSSELNVNALLLGDSALYLCASSLTGEWAANYGYTFGSGTRLTVV.